The 4 T cell receptor beta chains presented below share a single source sample, sequenced in a study of blood T cells in healthy people across ages. A second PCR of about 7 to 11 cycles used a sample-barcoded 5' primer and a J-beta primer mix. MiXCR was run by TCRdb on the 5' RACE reads, yielding one entry per CDR3 protein. The sample shows roughly 1,500,000 distinct CDR3 sequences, about 31% of them seen only once. Sequencing was carried out using blood. These receptors came from a woman under 40 in good health.

This clonotype turned up a few times. V and J are TRBV5-1 and TRBJ1-4, with 9 positions matching TRBD1. Germline V lookup: CDR1 SGHRS, CDR2 YFSETQ. CDR3 length: 19 residues. Trimming at V came to 0 bases and at J to 5 bases, leaving 14 bases not matched to a gene. CDR3 DNA: TGCGCCAGCAGCTTGGGGGGAGCCAACAGGGGGCGATTGAATGAAAAACTGTTTTTT. It specifies CASSLGGANRGRLNEKLFF.

This clonotype was seen a few times. The V and J genes are TRBV20-1 and TRBJ1-5; D unresolved. V lost 3 bases and J 2 bases, leaving 11 bases between the germline ends. This CDR3 spans 14 amino acids. Germline loops: CDR1 DFQATT, CDR2 SNEGSKA (reference sequence). The CDR3 DNA is TGCAGTGCTAGCTTCTACACCCGCAATCAGCCCCAGCATTTT. Translation gives CSASFYTRNQPQHF.

The chain uses TRBV29-1 and TRBJ1-1, with D hard to call. Trimming pared 3 bases from V and 1 base from J, leaving 12 bases between. The CDR3 length is 14 residues. The germline V gene encodes CDR1 SQVTM and CDR2 ANQGSEA. The CDR3, as DNA: TGCAGCGTTGAGTCTTCCGATAAGAACACTGAAGCTTTCTTT. Residues: CSVESSDKNTEAFF.

This clonotype has a handful of counts. V is TRBV7-2 and J is TRBJ2-7; 8 bases are a match to TRBD2. Germline V gene sequence: CDR1 SGHTA, CDR2 FQGNSA. The CDR3 length is 15 residues. With 3 bases clipped from V and 2 bases from J, the junction kept 6 bases outside the gene matches. The CDR3 bases are TGTGCCAGCAGCTTTGGGACTAGTCTCACCTACGAGCAGTACTTC. This gives the protein CASSFGTSLTYEQYF.